The entry below gives a single TCR beta chain sequence along with its context. The antigen remains unidentified. This sample was taken from a study of response to subunit inactivated influenza vaccine. Points from the study as a whole: Few additional T cells are recruited per seasonal influenza vaccination, authors suggested.

TCRdb re-derived calls from the RT-PCR reads in MiXCR, one entry per CDR3 protein. There are about half a million distinct CDR3 sequences in the sample; 9.5% to 12% occur only once, and around 12% lies in the top ten. Specimen: PBMCs from blood, collected 35 to 45 days after vaccination. The sequence derives from a man over 45 who received an inactivated influenza vaccine.

Here the CDR3 reads CSARPVAGAQETQYF. The CDR3 bases are TGCAGTGCTAGGCCGGTAGCGGGGGCCCAAGAGACCCAGTACTTC. The J gene is TRBJ2-5, the V gene TRBV20-1, with 9 nucleotides matching TRBD2. The germline V gene has CDR1 DFQATT and CDR2 SNEGSKA (reference sequence). This CDR3 contains 15 residues. V lost 3 bases and J lost 1; bases outside the gene matches: 6.